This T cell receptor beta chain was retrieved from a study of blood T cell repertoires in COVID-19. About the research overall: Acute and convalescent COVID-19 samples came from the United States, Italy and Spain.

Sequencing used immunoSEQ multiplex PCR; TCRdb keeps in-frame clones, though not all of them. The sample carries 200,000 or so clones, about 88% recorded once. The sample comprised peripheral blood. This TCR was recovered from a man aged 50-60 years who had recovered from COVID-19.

The chain's CDR3 is CASRVTGGRTDTQYF. The CDR3 DNA reads TGTGCCAGCAGGGTTACAGGGGGCAGGACAGATACGCAGTATTTT. The rearrangement joins TRBV6-5 to TRBJ2-3; 9 nucleotides align to TRBD1. Trimming took 6 bases from V and 3 from J; bases not matched to a gene: 7. The CDR3 sequence is 15 residues long. The V gene's germline CDR1 is MNHEY and CDR2 SVGAGI.